These 8 T cell receptor beta chains were all obtained from the same sample, sequenced in a study of Graves' ophthalmopathy and Graves' hyperthyroidism. TCR beta CDR3 amplification used RNA transcripts. After a first-round RT-PCR with HTBI primers, a second-round multiplex PCR was run. TCRdb re-derived calls from the multiplex PCR reads in MiXCR, one entry per CDR3 protein. The sample includes about 370,000 distinct CDR3 sequences, approximately 18% seen only once; the top ten take roughly 2.3%. Sequencing was performed on peripheral blood. The receptors shown here come from an adult woman with stable Graves' hyperthyroidism.

The table lists this clonotype with many counts. J is TRBJ2-5 and V is TRBV27; D gene uncertain. This CDR3 spans 13 amino acids. Trimming removed 5 bases from V and 1 base from J, with 8 bases in between. The germline CDR1 and CDR2 sequences are MNHEY and SMNVEV (reference sequence). CDR3 protein: CASSLKPQETQYF. The CDR3 nucleotides read TGTGCCAGCAGTCTAAAACCCCAAGAGACCCAGTACTTC.

Ten or more counts support this clonotype. The V gene is TRBV27, the J gene TRBJ1-1; D is perhaps TRBD1 (5 bases). The germline V and J ends were trimmed by 6 bases and 1 base, with 15 bases remaining between them. The CDR3 spans 15 residues. Germline V lookup: CDR1 MNHEY, CDR2 SMNVEV (reference sequence). The CDR3 here is CASRKFQTENTEAFF. CDR3 coding DNA: TGTGCCAGCAGAAAATTTCAGACAGAGAACACTGAAGCTTTCTTT.

The CDR3 DNA sequence: TGTGCCAGCAGTGTGACAGGCTCCTACGAGCAGTACTTC. Residues: CASSVTGSYEQYF. This chain uses TRBV12-3 or TRBV12-4 with TRBJ2-7, with D possibly matching TRBD1 (6 bases). V was pared by 5 bases and J by 0 bases, with 8 bases between. The CDR3 runs to 13 residues.

This clonotype was counted many times. The J gene is TRBJ1-1, the V gene TRBV12-3 or TRBV12-4; D might be TRBD1 (6 bases). V lost 5 bases, J lost 4 bases, and 17 bases lay in between. The CDR3 consists of 15 residues. CDR3 protein: CASSPTGASVTEAFF. DNA of the CDR3: TGTGCCAGCAGTCCCACGGGGGCTAGCGTCACTGAAGCTTTCTTT.

In the case of this clonotype: A single base separates this from a much larger clone, so it may be a read error. V usage is TRBV20-1 and J usage is TRBJ1-6; D is unclear. This CDR3 is 13 amino acids long. Germline V lookup: CDR1 DFQATT, CDR2 SNEGSKA (reference sequence). For the CDR3, the DNA is TGCAGTGCTAGTGAACGGTTGGATTCACACCTCCACTTT. This encodes CSASERLDSHLHF.

The table lists this clonotype with many counts. The genes are TRBV28 and TRBJ1-1; D not certain. Germline loops: CDR1 MDHEN, CDR2 SYDVKM. The CDR3 sequence is 16 residues long. Between the trimmed V and J ends, which lost 4 bases and 1 base, there was a span of 16 bases. CDR3 loop: CASSSPRHPQNTEAFF. In nucleotides, the CDR3 is TGTGCCAGCAGTTCCCCTAGACATCCTCAGAACACTGAAGCTTTCTTT.

This clonotype was picked up many times. V and J are TRBV6-1 and TRBJ1-2; no clear D gene. From germline, CDR1 is MNHNS and CDR2 SASEGT. Trimming took 5 bases from V and 6 from J, leaving 4 bases between them. The length of the CDR3 is 10 residues. The CDR3 DNA follows: TGTGCCAGCAGTTATGATGGCTACACCTTC. Translated, it gives CASSYDGYTF.

This clonotype appeared many times. This sequence joins TRBV10-3 and TRBJ2-7; tentatively, D is TRBD1 or TRBD2 (5 bases each). The length of the CDR3 is 16 residues. Between the trimmed V and J ends, which lost 2 bases and 6 bases, there was a span of 20 bases. The germline gives CDR1 ENHRY, CDR2 SYGVKD. The CDR3 loop is CAISEAGSPGQSEQYF. DNA for the CDR3: TGTGCCATCAGTGAGGCAGGGAGCCCCGGGCAGAGCGAGCAGTACTTC.